This T cell receptor beta chain comes out of a study of blood T cell repertoires in COVID-19. Study-level background: Sites in the United States, Italy and Spain provided acute and convalescent COVID-19 samples. The cDNA or gDNA used as material had been derived from T cells, B-cell-depleted T cells, or PBMCs.

Seattle's enrolled individuals joined amid active infection and were then monitored longitudinally. Germline lookup yields CDR1 MNHEY and CDR2 SMNVEV (reference sequence). The length of the CDR3 is 15 residues. The V gene lost 0 bases and the J gene lost 0 bases, with 8 bases spanning the gap. Under the authors' procedure: Estimated nucleated cell counts came from reference gene primer amplification. The table came from immunoSEQ multiplex PCR; TCRdb's copy has only in-frame clones and leaves some out. V and J calls and clone size come straight from that table; D and trimming were deduced from the DNA. Among about 120,000 clones, 81% were seen once, and the ten largest hold roughly 15%.

Sample: peripheral blood. The receptor's source is a man aged 25 to 40 with COVID-19, enrolled during active disease. The rearrangement uses TRBV27 and TRBJ1-2; the D gene is possibly TRBD1 (5 bases). The CDR3 sequence: CASSLSGRANYGYTF. In DNA form, the CDR3 reads TGTGCCAGCAGTTTATCCGGCAGGGCTAACTATGGCTACACCTTC.